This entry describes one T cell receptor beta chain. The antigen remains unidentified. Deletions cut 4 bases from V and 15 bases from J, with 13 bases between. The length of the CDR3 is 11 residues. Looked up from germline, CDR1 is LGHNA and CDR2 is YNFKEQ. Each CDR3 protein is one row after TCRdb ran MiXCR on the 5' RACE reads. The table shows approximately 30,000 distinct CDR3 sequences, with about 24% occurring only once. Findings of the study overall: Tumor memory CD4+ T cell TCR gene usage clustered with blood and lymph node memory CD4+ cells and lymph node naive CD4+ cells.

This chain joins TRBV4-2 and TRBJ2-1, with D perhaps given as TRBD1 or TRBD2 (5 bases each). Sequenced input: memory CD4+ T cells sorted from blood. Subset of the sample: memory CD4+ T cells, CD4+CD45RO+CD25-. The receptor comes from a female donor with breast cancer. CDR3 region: CASSPGPLVFF. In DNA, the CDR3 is TGTGCCAGCAGCCCGGGACCGCTTGTGTTCTTC.